Described below is a single T cell receptor beta chain sequence and its context. Its target is not known. The data were obtained in a study of cytomegalovirus exposure and HLA in healthy donors. Study observations and caveats: Confirmation in vitro established that a few CMV-associated chains were specific for CMV antigens.

Germline V CDR1 and CDR2: MDHEN, SYDVKM. With 2 bases removed from V and 5 bases from J, the gap between germline ends came to 17 bases. The CDR3 spans 16 residues. PCR primers comprised 60 Vbeta and 13 Jbeta primers. Assay: immunoSEQ multiplex PCR; the TCRdb copy retains only in-frame clones and omits some. Among about 160,000 clones, about 80% were seen once, and the ten largest hold 2.1%. The sample taken for sequencing was PBMCs. This TCR derives from a middle-aged man in good health and CMV-seronegative. This chain connects TRBV28 to TRBJ2-3; D is ambiguous. CDR3 region: CASSLNTRYPEDTQYF. As DNA, the CDR3 is TGTGCCAGCAGTTTAAACACACGTTATCCCGAAGATACGCAGTATTTT.